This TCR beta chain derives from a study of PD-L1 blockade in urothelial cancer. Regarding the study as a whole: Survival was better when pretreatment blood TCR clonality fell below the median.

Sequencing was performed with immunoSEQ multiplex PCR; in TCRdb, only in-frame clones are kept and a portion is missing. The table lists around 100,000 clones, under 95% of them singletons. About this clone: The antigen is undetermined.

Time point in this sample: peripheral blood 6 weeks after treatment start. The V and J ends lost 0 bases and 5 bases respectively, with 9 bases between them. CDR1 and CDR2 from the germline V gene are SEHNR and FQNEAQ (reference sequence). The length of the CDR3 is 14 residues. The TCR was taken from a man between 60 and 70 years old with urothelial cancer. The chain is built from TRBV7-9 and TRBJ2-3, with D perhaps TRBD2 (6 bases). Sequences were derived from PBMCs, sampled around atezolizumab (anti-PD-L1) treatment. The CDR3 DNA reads TGTGCCAGCAGCTTAGCAGGGGACTTAGATACGCAGTATTTT. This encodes CASSLAGDLDTQYF.